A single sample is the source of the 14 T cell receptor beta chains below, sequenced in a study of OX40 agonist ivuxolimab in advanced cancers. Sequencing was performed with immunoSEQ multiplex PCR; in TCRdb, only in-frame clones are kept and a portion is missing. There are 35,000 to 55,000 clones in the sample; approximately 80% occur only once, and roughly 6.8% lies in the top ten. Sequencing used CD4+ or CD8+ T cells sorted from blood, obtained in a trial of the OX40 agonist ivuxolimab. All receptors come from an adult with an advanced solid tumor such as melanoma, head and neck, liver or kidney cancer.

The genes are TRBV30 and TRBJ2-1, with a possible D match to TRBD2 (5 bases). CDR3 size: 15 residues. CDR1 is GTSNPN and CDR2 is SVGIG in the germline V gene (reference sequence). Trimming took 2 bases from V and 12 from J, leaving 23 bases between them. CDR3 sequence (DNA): TGTGCCTGGAGTCCCCCCACATTTTCGGGGTCCGCGCAGTTCTTC. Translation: CAWSPPTFSGSAQFF.

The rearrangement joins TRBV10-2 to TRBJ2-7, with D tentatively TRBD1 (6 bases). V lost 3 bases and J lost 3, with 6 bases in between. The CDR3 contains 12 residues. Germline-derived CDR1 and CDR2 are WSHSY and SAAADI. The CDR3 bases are TGCGCCAGCAGTGAAGGGGGCTACGAGCAGTACTTC. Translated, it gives CASSEGGYEQYF.

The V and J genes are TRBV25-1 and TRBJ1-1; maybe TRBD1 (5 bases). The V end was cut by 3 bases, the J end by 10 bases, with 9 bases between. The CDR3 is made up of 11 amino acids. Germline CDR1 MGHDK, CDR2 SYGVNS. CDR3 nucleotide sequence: TGTGCCAGCAGTGACCCGGGGGGAGCTTTCTTT. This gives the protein CASSDPGGAFF.

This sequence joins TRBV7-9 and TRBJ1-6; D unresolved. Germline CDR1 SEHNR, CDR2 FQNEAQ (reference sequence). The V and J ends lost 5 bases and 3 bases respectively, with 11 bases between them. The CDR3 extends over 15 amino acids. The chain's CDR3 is CASSPARDYNSPLHF. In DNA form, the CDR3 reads TGTGCCAGCAGCCCCGCCCGGGACTATAATTCACCCCTCCACTTT. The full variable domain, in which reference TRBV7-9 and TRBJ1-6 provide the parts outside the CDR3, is DTGVSQNPRHKITKRGQNVTFRCDPISEHNRLYWYRQTLGQGPEFLTYFQNEAQLEKSRLLSDRFSAERPKGSFSTLEIQRTEQGDSAMYLCASSPARDYNSPLHFGNGTRLTVT.

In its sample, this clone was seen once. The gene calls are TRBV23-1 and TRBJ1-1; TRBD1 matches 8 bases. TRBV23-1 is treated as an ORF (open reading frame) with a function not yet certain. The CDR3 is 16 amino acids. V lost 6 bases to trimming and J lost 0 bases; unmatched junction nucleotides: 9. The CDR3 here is CASSRSQGDMNTEAFF. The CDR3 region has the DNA TGCGCCAGCAGCCGCTCACAGGGGGACATGAACACTGAAGCTTTCTTT.

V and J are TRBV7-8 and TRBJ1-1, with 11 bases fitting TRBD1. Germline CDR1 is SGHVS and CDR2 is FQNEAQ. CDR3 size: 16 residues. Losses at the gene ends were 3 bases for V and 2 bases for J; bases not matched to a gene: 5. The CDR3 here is CASSLGQGGFNTEAFF. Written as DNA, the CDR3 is TGTGCCAGCAGCTTGGGACAGGGGGGTTTCAACACTGAAGCTTTCTTT.

CDR3 nucleotides: TGTGCCAGCTCACCGCAGACAGACACAGATACGCAGTATTTT. As protein: CASSPQTDTDTQYF. V usage is TRBV18 and J usage is TRBJ2-3; maybe TRBD1 (5 bases). Trimming shortened V by 3 bases and J by 2 bases, and 9 bases separated the two germline ends. The CDR3 spans 14 residues. CDR1 and CDR2 (germline): KGHSH, LQKENI.

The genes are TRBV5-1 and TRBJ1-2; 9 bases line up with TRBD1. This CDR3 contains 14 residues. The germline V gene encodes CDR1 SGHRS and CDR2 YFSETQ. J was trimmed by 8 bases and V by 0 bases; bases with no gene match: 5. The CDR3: CASSLGDRATGYTF. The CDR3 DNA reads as TGCGCCAGCAGCTTGGGGGACAGGGCTACGGGCTACACCTTC.

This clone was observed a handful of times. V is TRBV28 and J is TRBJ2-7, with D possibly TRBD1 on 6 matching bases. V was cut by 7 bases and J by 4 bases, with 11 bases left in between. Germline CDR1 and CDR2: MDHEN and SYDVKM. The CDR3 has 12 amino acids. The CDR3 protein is CASTAQGYEQYF. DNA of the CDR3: TGTGCCAGCACGGCACAGGGATACGAGCAGTACTTC.

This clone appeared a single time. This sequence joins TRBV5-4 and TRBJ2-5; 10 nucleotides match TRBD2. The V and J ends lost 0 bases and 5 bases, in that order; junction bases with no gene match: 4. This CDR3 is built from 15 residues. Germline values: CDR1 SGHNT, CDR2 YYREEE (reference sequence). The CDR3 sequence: CASSLVAGGGETQYF. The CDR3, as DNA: TGTGCCAGCAGCTTGGTAGCGGGAGGAGGGGAGACCCAGTACTTC.

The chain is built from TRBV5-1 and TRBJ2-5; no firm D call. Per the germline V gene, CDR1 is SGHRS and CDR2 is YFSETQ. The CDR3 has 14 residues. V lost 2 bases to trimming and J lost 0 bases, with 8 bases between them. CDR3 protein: CASSLRQYQETQYF. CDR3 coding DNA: TGCGCCAGCAGCTTAAGGCAGTACCAAGAGACCCAGTACTTC. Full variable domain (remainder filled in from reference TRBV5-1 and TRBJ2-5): KAGVTQTPRYLIKTRGQQVTLSCSPISGHRSVSWYQQTPGQGLQFLFEYFSETQRNKGNFPGRFSGRQFSNSRSEMNVSTLELGDSALYLCASSLRQYQETQYFGPGTRLLVL.

The CDR3, as DNA: TGTGCCAGCAGTTCCTTAGCGGGAGTAGCCTACAATGAGCAGTTCTTC. Translated, it gives CASSSLAGVAYNEQFF. The rearrangement links TRBV27 to TRBJ2-1; 9 nucleotides agree with TRBD2. This CDR3 has 16 residues. J lost 2 bases, V lost 4 bases, and 6 bases had no gene match. Germline lookup yields CDR1 MNHEY and CDR2 SMNVEV (reference sequence).

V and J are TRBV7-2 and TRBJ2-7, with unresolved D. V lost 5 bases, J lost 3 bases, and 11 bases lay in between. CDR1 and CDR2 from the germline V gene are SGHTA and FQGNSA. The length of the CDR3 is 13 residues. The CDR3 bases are TGTGCCAGCAGCCCGATGGGGTACTACGAGCAGTACTTC. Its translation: CASSPMGYYEQYF.

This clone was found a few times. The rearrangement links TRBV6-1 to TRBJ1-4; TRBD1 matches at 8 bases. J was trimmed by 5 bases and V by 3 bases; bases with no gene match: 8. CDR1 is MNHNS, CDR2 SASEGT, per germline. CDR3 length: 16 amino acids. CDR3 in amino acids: CASSDAPRGLNEKLFF. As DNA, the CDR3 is TGTGCCAGCAGTGATGCTCCCAGGGGGCTGAATGAAAAACTGTTTTTT.